This T cell receptor (beta chain) is from a study of blood T cell repertoires in COVID-19. The overall study: Whether acute or convalescent, the COVID-19 samples came from the United States, Italy and Spain. Sources were T cells, B-cell-depleted T cells, or PBMCs; the material itself was cDNA or gDNA.

A word on this clone: The junction departs from germline at one end; a sequencing error may be responsible.

In the original processing: Estimation of nucleated cell counts relied on the amplification of reference gene primers. Clones were read by immunoSEQ multiplex PCR, and TCRdb kept only the in-frame ones, dropping some. That table furnishes V, J and clone size, whereas the DNA furnished D and trimming. The table records about 290,000 clones, around 81% of them present only once. The germline gives CDR1 SEHNR, CDR2 FQNEAQ (reference sequence). The CDR3 totals 13 residues. Material for sequencing was peripheral blood. This TCR was recovered from a woman in her forties or fifties with active or convalescent COVID-19. V gene TRBV7-9 combines with J gene TRBJ1-2; 7 positions match TRBD1. The DNA of the CDR3 is TGTACCAGCAGCTTTACAGGGGACTATGGCTACACCTTC. Translated: CTSSFTGDYGYTF.